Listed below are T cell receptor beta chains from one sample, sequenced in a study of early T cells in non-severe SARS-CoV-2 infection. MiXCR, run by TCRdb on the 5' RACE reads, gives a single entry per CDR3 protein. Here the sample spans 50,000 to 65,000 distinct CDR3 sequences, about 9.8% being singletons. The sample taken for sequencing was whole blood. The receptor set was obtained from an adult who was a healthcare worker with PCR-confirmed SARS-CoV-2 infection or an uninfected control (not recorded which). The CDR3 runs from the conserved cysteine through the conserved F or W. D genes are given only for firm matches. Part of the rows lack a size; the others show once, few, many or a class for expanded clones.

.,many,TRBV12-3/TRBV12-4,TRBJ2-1,TGTGCCAGCACCCTTTATAATGAGCAGTTCTTC,CASTLYNEQFF
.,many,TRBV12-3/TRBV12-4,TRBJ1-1,TGTGCCAGCAGTTCCCAGGCCGCCATGAGGACTGAAGCTTTCTTT,CASSSQAAMRTEAFF
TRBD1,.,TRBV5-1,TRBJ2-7,TGCGCCAGCAGACGGGACAGAAACGAGCAGTACTTC,CASRRDRNEQYF
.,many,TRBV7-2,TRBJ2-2,TGTGCCAGCAGCTTTTGGAACGGGGAGCTGTTTTTT,CASSFWNGELFF
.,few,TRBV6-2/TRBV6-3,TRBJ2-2,TGTGCCAGCAGTTACTGGGGGTCAGCCGGGGAGCTGTTTTTT,CASSYWGSAGELFF
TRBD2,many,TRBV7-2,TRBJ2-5,TGTGCCAGCAGCGCGCGAAGCGGGACTTTGGAGACCCAGTACTTC,CASSARSGTLETQYF
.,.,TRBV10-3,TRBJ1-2,TGTGCCATCAGTGACGGTCTTAAATATGGCTACACCTTC,CAISDGLKYGYTF
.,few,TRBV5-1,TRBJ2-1,TGCGCCAGCAGCTGGGGCGGGCCTGACAATGAGCAGTTCTTC,CASSWGGPDNEQFF
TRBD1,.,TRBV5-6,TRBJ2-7,TGTGCCAGCAGCTTCTACGACAGGGGGGAGCAGTACTTC,CASSFYDRGEQYF
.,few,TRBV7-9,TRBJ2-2,TGTGCCAGCAGCTTAGACGCGGACACCGGGGAGCTGTTTTTT,CASSLDADTGELFF
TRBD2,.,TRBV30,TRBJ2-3,TGTGCCCGGACTAGCGGGATTTTGGATACGCAGTATTTT,CARTSGILDTQYF